This passage covers 25 T cell receptor beta chains from one sample sequenced in a study of cytomegalovirus exposure and HLA in healthy donors (dated by TCRdb to about 2017). The method was the immunoSEQ multiplex PCR assay. For the multiplex PCR, a mixture combining 60 forward primers for TCR Vbeta segments and 13 reverse primers for TCR Jbeta segments was used. TCRdb obtained this table from immuneACCESS and retained in-frame rearrangements with V and J assigned. These tables miss some clones; where compared with another copy, unresolved V genes account for less than half of the shortfall, and the remainder is unexplained. This sample comprises about 150,000 clones, around 75% of them detected only once. The top ten clonotypes cover approximately 1.6% of the sample. What was sequenced was PBMCs. These receptors originate from a woman younger than 35 in good health and CMV-seronegative.

The rearrangement joins TRBV7-2 to TRBJ2-1; 15 nucleotides line up with TRBD2. V shed 2 bases, J shed 14 bases, and the junction held 7 bases outside the gene matches. Germline V CDR1 and CDR2: SGHTA, FQGNSA. This CDR3 spans 15 amino acids. CDR3: CASSLPGLAGGVKFF. The DNA for the CDR3 is TGTGCCAGCAGCTTACCGGGACTAGCGGGAGGAGTGAAGTTCTTC.

As for this clone: The sample holds other DNA sequences that translate to the same CDR3. The chain has TRBV5-4 and TRBJ2-3, with D tentatively TRBD1 (6 bases). Trimming removed 2 bases at V and 2 bases at J, with 12 bases between. CDR1 SGHNT and CDR2 YYREEE come from the germline V gene (reference sequence). CDR3 length equals 15 residues. Written as DNA, the CDR3 is TGTGCCAGCAGCTTAGGAAGGGGGTCCACAGATACGCAGTATTTT. It translates to CASSLGRGSTDTQYF.

The gene calls are TRBV28 and TRBJ1-2; 8 positions match TRBD1. Looked up from germline, CDR1 is MDHEN and CDR2 is SYDVKM. CDR3 length: 13 amino acids. V gave up 5 bases and J gave up 3 bases; unmatched junction bases: 2. The CDR3 protein is CASSQGADYGYTF. DNA for the CDR3: TGTGCCAGCAGTCAGGGGGCTGACTATGGCTACACCTTC.

The chain carries TRBV6-5 and TRBJ2-2, with a possible D match to TRBD2 (5 bases). The CDR3 sequence is 13 residues long. V was clipped by 0 bases and J by 7 bases, with 6 bases between them. CDR1 is MNHEY, CDR2 SVGAGI, per germline. The CDR3 DNA reads as TGTGCCAGCAGTTACTCGGACTTCGGGGAGCTGTTTTTT. It codes for CASSYSDFGELFF.

The chain combines TRBV5-1 with TRBJ2-1; a possible D gene is TRBD1 (6 bases). V was cut by 0 bases and J by 8 bases, with 15 bases left in between. Germline V lookup: CDR1 SGHRS, CDR2 YFSETQ. This CDR3 comprises 15 residues. CDR3 sequence (DNA): TGCGCCAGCAGCTTGGCGAGGCAGGGGCCCTATGAGCAGTTCTTC. It encodes CASSLARQGPYEQFF.

The chain carries TRBV6-6 and TRBJ2-2; D might be TRBD2 (6 bases). Germline lookup yields CDR1 MNHNY and CDR2 SVGAGI (reference sequence). The CDR3 runs 16 residues. V was trimmed by 5 bases and J by 5 bases, leaving 18 bases between them. DNA of the CDR3: TGTGCCAGCAGTACCCGAATAGCGGAACAAACCGGGGAGCTGTTTTTT. This gives the protein CASSTRIAEQTGELFF.

This chain uses TRBV9 with TRBJ2-1; the match to TRBD2 covers 12 bases. This CDR3 is 15 amino acids long. V lost 0 bases and J lost 5; bases outside the gene matches: 0. The germline V gene encodes CDR1 SGDLS and CDR2 YYNGEE. CDR3 in amino acids: CASSVGTSGDNEQFF. The CDR3 DNA is TGTGCCAGCAGCGTAGGGACTAGCGGGGACAATGAGCAGTTCTTC.

The V gene is TRBV28, the J gene TRBJ1-2, with 8 bases aligning to TRBD1. The V and J ends lost 10 bases and 0 bases, in that order; junction bases with no gene match: 16. CDR1 is MDHEN, CDR2 SYDVKM, per germline. The CDR3 contains 17 residues. The chain's CDR3 is CATTKTGAQSPNYGYTF. The CDR3 coding sequence is TGTGCCACAACTAAGACAGGGGCGCAAAGTCCTAACTATGGCTACACCTTC.

The chain employs TRBV7-2 and TRBJ2-5; D remains unclear. The CDR3 has 12 amino acids. With 5 bases removed from V and 7 bases from J, the gap between germline ends came to 11 bases. Germline V gene data show CDR1 as SGHTA and CDR2 as FQGNSA. The CDR3 spells CASSPEIGTQYF. The CDR3 DNA reads as TGTGCCAGCAGCCCCGAGATCGGGACCCAGTACTTC.

V gene TRBV6-5 combines with J gene TRBJ1-2, with 9 bases lining up with TRBD1. J gave up 8 bases and V 0 bases, and 10 bases lay outside the gene matches. Germline V lookup: CDR1 MNHEY, CDR2 SVGAGI. This CDR3 has 16 amino acids. CDR3 coding DNA: TGTGCCAGCAGTTACTCCCCCCTACAGGGGGCGAGGGGCTACACCTTC. This sequence encodes CASSYSPLQGARGYTF.

The rearrangement links TRBV6-1 to TRBJ2-7, with 7 bases that match TRBD1. The CDR3 loop spans 13 amino acids. From germline, CDR1 is MNHNS and CDR2 SASEGT. Trimming at V came to 5 bases and at J to 3 bases, leaving 4 bases not matched to a gene. CDR3 coding DNA: TGTGCCAGCAGTTCGGGACAGAGCTACGAGCAGTACGTC. Translating it yields CASSSGQSYEQYV.

The sample holds one count of this clone. The rearrangement links TRBV28 to TRBJ2-1, with 8 bases fitting TRBD2. Germline lookup yields CDR1 MDHEN and CDR2 SYDVKM. The CDR3 runs 15 residues. V lost 6 bases to trimming and J lost 2 bases; unmatched junction nucleotides: 6. This chain's CDR3 is CASRTQAGAYNEQFF. The CDR3 DNA follows: TGTGCCAGCAGAACTCAAGCGGGGGCCTACAATGAGCAGTTCTTC.

This rearrangement joins TRBV30 to TRBJ1-1; 7 nucleotides match TRBD1. This CDR3 spans 14 amino acids. Germline CDR1 and CDR2: GTSNPN and SVGIG (reference sequence). Trimming took 2 bases from V and 5 from J; bases not matched to a gene: 8. The CDR3 loop is CAWSFRTGSTEAFF. The CDR3 region has the DNA TGTGCCTGGAGTTTTAGGACAGGCAGTACTGAAGCTTTCTTT.

The V and J genes are TRBV7-6 and TRBJ2-2; TRBD2 matches 14 bases. The CDR3 loop spans 18 amino acids. Germline CDR1 reads SGHVS; CDR2 reads FNYEAQ. The V gene end was trimmed by 4 bases and the J gene end by 3 bases; junction bases not matched to a gene: 7. The CDR3 reads CASSSTTSGRVDTGELFF. In nucleotides, the CDR3 is TGTGCCAGCAGCTCTACGACTAGCGGGAGGGTTGACACCGGGGAGCTGTTTTTT.

V gene TRBV28 combines with J gene TRBJ2-7; 8 nucleotides agree with TRBD1. The germline V gene encodes CDR1 MDHEN and CDR2 SYDVKM. The length of the CDR3 is 14 residues. V was clipped by 5 bases and J by 2 bases; unmatched bases: 5. The CDR3 is CASSPRTGTYEQYF. For the CDR3, the DNA is TGTGCCAGCAGTCCCCGGACAGGGACCTACGAGCAGTACTTC.

The V and J genes are TRBV7-2 and TRBJ2-1; D is unresolved. Germline CDR1 is SGHTA and CDR2 is FQGNSA. Trimming pared 5 bases from V and 1 base from J, leaving 9 bases between. The CDR3 is 14 amino acids. CDR3 protein: CASSQTESYNEQFF. CDR3 coding DNA: TGTGCCAGCAGCCAAACAGAATCCTACAATGAGCAGTTCTTC.

This clone occurred once. The chain uses TRBV11-3 and TRBJ1-1; D possibly corresponds to TRBD1 (6 bases). CDR1 is SGHNT, CDR2 YENEEA, per germline. The V end was cut by 5 bases, the J end by 4 bases, with 17 bases between. There are 15 residues in the CDR3. CDR3 residues: CASSPQWGPGTEAFF. The CDR3 coding sequence is TGTGCCAGCAGCCCCCAGTGGGGGCCGGGCACTGAAGCTTTCTTT.

This clone was counted once. The genes are TRBV10-1 and TRBJ2-3, with D perhaps matching TRBD2 (6 bases). The CDR3 runs to 14 residues. Germline V gene sequence: CDR1 WNHNN, CDR2 SYGVQD (reference sequence). Trimming shortened V by 2 bases and J by 6 bases, and 12 bases separated the two germline ends. In nucleotides, the CDR3 is TGCGCCAGCAGTGAGGGGGGAGGATCGGATACGCAGTATTTT. The encoded protein is CASSEGGGSDTQYF.

The chain employs TRBV18 and TRBJ2-1, with D possibly being TRBD2 (5 bases). Germline V gives CDR1 KGHSH, CDR2 LQKENI. The V end was cut by 2 bases, the J end by 8 bases, with 16 bases between. The CDR3 runs to 15 residues. The CDR3 region has the DNA TGTGCCAGCTCACCAGCGGACGGGATTTGGGATGAGCAGTTCTTC. Amino acids: CASSPADGIWDEQFF.

With respect to this clone: At one of its ends the junction is not consistent with the germline gene, which may arise from a read error. The chain couples TRBV7-2 to TRBJ1-1; D gene uncertain. Germline CDR1 reads SGHTA; CDR2 reads FQGNSA. The CDR3 contains 14 residues. For the CDR3, the DNA is TGCGCCAGCAGCCAAGATCGGGGAGGCACTGAAGCTTTCTTT. Protein product: CASSQDRGGTEAFF.

Here the CDR3 reads CASGAGDTNTEAFF. The CDR3 nucleotides read TGCGCCAGCGGGGCCGGTGACACGAACACTGAAGCTTTCTTT. The chain recombines TRBV5-1 with TRBJ1-1, with D possibly matching TRBD1 (5 bases). Between the trimmed V and J ends, which lost 7 bases and 1 base, there was a span of 14 bases. Germline values: CDR1 SGHRS, CDR2 YFSETQ. The CDR3 extends over 14 amino acids.

V is TRBV9 and J is TRBJ2-2; a possible D gene is TRBD2 (6 bases). The CDR3 contains 14 residues. V was clipped by 2 bases and J by 6 bases, with 11 bases between them. CDR1 SGDLS and CDR2 YYNGEE come from the germline V gene. CDR3 sequence reads: CASSVGGMSGELFF. The CDR3 DNA reads as TGTGCCAGCAGCGTGGGGGGAATGTCCGGGGAGCTGTTTTTT.

The chain links TRBV6-5 to TRBJ1-5; no clear D. Per germline, CDR1 MNHEY and CDR2 SVGAGI. Deletions cut 0 bases from V and 2 bases from J, with 5 bases between. CDR3 length: 14 amino acids. The CDR3 protein is CASSYSGGNQPQHF. The CDR3 DNA sequence: TGTGCCAGCAGTTACTCCGGGGGCAATCAGCCCCAGCATTTT.

The chain couples TRBV7-2 to TRBJ2-5; possible D gene TRBD2, 5 bases. The CDR3 is 14 amino acids. CDR1 and CDR2 from the germline V gene are SGHTA and FQGNSA. V dropped 1 base and J dropped 1 base, with 7 bases sitting between them. The CDR3 DNA reads as TGTGCCAGCAGCTTAGGCGGGTTCCAAGAGACCCAGTACTTC. It is translated as CASSLGGFQETQYF.

The rearrangement uses TRBV4-2 and TRBJ1-2; no clear D. This CDR3 region has 14 residues. Germline assignment: CDR1 LGHNA and CDR2 YNFKEQ. Trimming removed 0 bases from V and 6 bases from J, with 11 bases in between. The CDR3 DNA reads TGTGCCAGCAGCCAAGATGGTACAGACCATGGCTACACCTTC. Translated: CASSQDGTDHGYTF.